The rows below give T cell receptor beta chains drawn from one sample of a study of blood T cells in healthy people across ages. From the 5' RACE reads, TCRdb called clonotypes with MiXCR, one entry per CDR3 protein. The data contain approximately 940,000 distinct CDR3 sequences, under 50% of them singletons. The sample comprised blood. These receptor sequences come from a young man in good health. CDR3s leave out the opening cysteine and the closing phenylalanine or tryptophan. For some rows the clone size is stated as once, few or many, or as a class when expanded; others skip it.

V: TRBV5-1
size: .
J: TRBJ2-5
CDR3: ASSSTTETQY

V: TRBV20-1
size: few
J: TRBJ1-2
CDR3: SARVETSLIYGYT

V: TRBV20-1
size: .
J: TRBJ2-4
CDR3: SARDALSGGAKNIQY

V: TRBV27
size: .
J: TRBJ2-7
CDR3: ASSSEPSGDYEQY

V: TRBV6-2/TRBV6-3
size: .
J: TRBJ2-3
CDR3: ASRSGLDTDTQY

V: TRBV27
size: .
J: TRBJ2-7
CDR3: ASSPNQGALYEQY

V: TRBV7-2
size: .
J: TRBJ2-3
CDR3: ASRLAGGTSRGLTDTQY

V: TRBV6-5
size: .
J: TRBJ2-7
CDR3: ASSYQSEQY

V: TRBV12-5
size: few
J: TRBJ2-1
CDR3: ASGLVQGRASAEQF

V: TRBV30
size: .
J: TRBJ2-7
CDR3: AWSALGQLYEQY

V: TRBV6-4
size: few
J: TRBJ2-3
CDR3: ASSDNRGSDTQY

V: TRBV6-2/TRBV6-3
size: .
J: TRBJ1-1
CDR3: ASLFFTPGHQNTEAF

V: TRBV20-1
size: .
J: TRBJ1-2
CDR3: SPGAEMGGYT

V: TRBV6-5
size: few
J: TRBJ2-5
CDR3: ASSYSSDRGETQY

V: TRBV12-3/TRBV12-4
size: .
J: TRBJ1-1
CDR3: ASSLGGRDTTEAF

V: TRBV6-5
size: many
J: TRBJ2-7
CDR3: ASSRTGSYEQY

V: TRBV3-1
size: .
J: TRBJ2-1
CDR3: ASTHKPSGVTYNGQF

V: TRBV25-1
size: few
J: TRBJ1-1
CDR3: ASSAQGGTEAF

V: TRBV7-2
size: few
J: TRBJ2-5
CDR3: ASSLDPSGGFQETQY

V: TRBV24-1
size: few
J: TRBJ2-1
CDR3: ATSDRYQTPENEQF

V: TRBV12-3/TRBV12-4
size: .
J: TRBJ1-2
CDR3: ASSLTPGRGTDYT

V: TRBV11-2
size: .
J: TRBJ2-1
CDR3: ASSGRLAVLYNEQF

V: TRBV14
size: .
J: .
CDR3: ASSQGWLQETQF

V: TRBV28
size: .
J: TRBJ1-6
CDR3: ASSSLDRVLSPLH